One and the same sample provided the 15 T cell receptor beta chains below, sequenced in a study of shared clonotypes between healthy human individuals. Method: immunoSEQ multiplex PCR; TCRdb's copy keeps in-frame clones and lacks some. The sample lists under 200,000 clones, about 93% occurring once. The sample consisted of naive CD4+ T cells sorted from blood. Subset meaning: CD45RA+ positively selected. These receptors were taken from a woman in her 30s in good health.

V is TRBV28 and J is TRBJ1-5; possibly TRBD1 for D (6 bases). Trimming left V 8 bases short and J 0 bases short, with 14 bases between. Per the germline V gene, CDR1 is MDHEN and CDR2 is SYDVKM. The CDR3 consists of 15 residues. The CDR3 bases are TGTGCCAGCGGCGCTGGACAGATTAGCAATCAGCCCCAGCATTTT. Translation: CASGAGQISNQPQHF. Supplemented by reference TRBV28 and TRBJ1-5, the full variable domain reads DVKVTQSSRYLVKRTGEKVFLECVQDMDHENMFWYRQDPGLGLRLIYFSYDVKMKEKGDIPEGYSVSREKKERFSLILESASTNQTSMYLCASGAGQISNQPQHFGDGTRLSIL.

The chain couples TRBV7-2 to TRBJ2-3, with 9 bases lining up with TRBD1. This CDR3 has 16 amino acids. The trim removed 5 bases at V and 4 bases at J, leaving 10 bases unmatched. Per the germline V gene, CDR1 is SGHTA and CDR2 is FQGNSA. The CDR3 bases are TGTGCCAGCAGCACGGCCGGGACAGGGACTCCAGATACGCAGTATTTT. The encoded protein is CASSTAGTGTPDTQYF.

As to this clone: One junction end does not reproduce the germline sequence, and a read error may be involved. The rearrangement uses TRBV6-6 and TRBJ2-6; D gene unclear. The CDR3 length is 13 residues. CDR1 and CDR2 (germline): MNHNY, SVGAGI (reference sequence). Written as DNA, the CDR3 is TGTGCCAGCAGCGTCTCTCGGGCCAACGTCCTGACTTTC. It yields the protein CASSVSRANVLTF.

The DNA for the CDR3 is TGTGCCAGCAGTTTTGGAGGGGGCGGGTACGAGCAGTACTTC. As protein: CASSFGGGGYEQYF. The chain employs TRBV28 and TRBJ2-7, with D perhaps matching TRBD1 (7 bases). Germline CDR1 reads MDHEN; CDR2 reads SYDVKM. The length of the CDR3 is 14 residues. V was pared by 3 bases and J by 4 bases, with 13 bases between.

The chain uses TRBV6-5 and TRBJ2-5; the D gene is possibly TRBD2 (6 bases). The CDR3 loop spans 12 amino acids. The germline V gene has CDR1 MNHEY and CDR2 SVGAGI. V lost 3 bases and J lost 11, with 13 bases in between. DNA for the CDR3: TGTGCCAGCAGTTATAACCCGGGGGAGCAGTACTTC. Protein: CASSYNPGEQYF.

The chain couples TRBV19 to TRBJ2-6; D gene unclear. This CDR3 is built from 14 residues. V was pared by 3 bases and J by 4 bases, with 7 bases between. CDR1 is LNHDA and CDR2 is SQIVND in the germline V gene (reference sequence). CDR3 protein: CASSMVTGANVLTF. CDR3 nucleotide sequence: TGTGCCAGTAGTATGGTCACGGGGGCCAACGTCCTGACTTTC.

The rearrangement uses TRBV10-2 and TRBJ2-7; possible D gene TRBD2, 6 bases. Per germline, CDR1 WSHSY and CDR2 SAAADI. This CDR3 contains 15 residues. The V end was cut by 7 bases, the J end by 2 bases, with 18 bases between. The CDR3 region is CASTGGSGTTYEQYF. The CDR3 DNA follows: TGCGCCAGCACCGGCGGTAGCGGAACCACCTACGAGCAGTACTTC.

The rearrangement joins TRBV10-2 to TRBJ2-7, with 9 bases matching TRBD1. CDR3 length: 12 residues. Germline V gene sequence: CDR1 WSHSY, CDR2 SAAADI. V shed 10 bases and J 5 bases; nucleotides not matched to a gene: 6. CDR3 amino acids: CAIKGTGNEQYF. CDR3 DNA sequence: TGCGCCATCAAAGGGACAGGGAACGAGCAGTACTTC.

In the case of this clone: At the DNA level, this CDR3 is encoded by other sequences in the same sample as well. This chain links TRBV5-1 with TRBJ2-2; D might be TRBD1 (5 bases). Trimming cost V 1 base and J 1 base, with 5 bases left between them. The CDR3 spans 14 residues. CDR1 and CDR2 from the germline V gene are SGHRS and YFSETQ. CDR3 region: CASSLRGNTGELFF. Written as DNA, the CDR3 is TGCGCCAGCAGCTTGAGGGGGAACACCGGGGAGCTGTTTTTT.

This sequence joins TRBV19 and TRBJ2-1; 8 positions match TRBD2. Per germline, CDR1 LNHDA and CDR2 SQIVND (reference sequence). The CDR3 consists of 17 residues. V trimming: 5 bases; J trimming: 4 bases; junction bases outside the gene matches: 13. The CDR3 DNA reads as TGTGCCAGTAGTTCCAGACTAGCGCGAGGCGAATACAATGAGCAGTTCTTC. Translation gives CASSSRLARGEYNEQFF.

The V call is TRBV29-1, the J call TRBJ1-1, with 11 bases that match TRBD1. The CDR3 is 13 residues long. The trim removed 6 bases at V and 3 bases at J, leaving 3 bases unmatched. The germline gives CDR1 SQVTM, CDR2 ANQGSEA. CDR3 sequence: CSVPGQGDTEAFF. In nucleotides, the CDR3 is TGCAGCGTCCCGGGACAGGGGGACACTGAAGCTTTCTTT.

The V gene is TRBV10-3, the J gene TRBJ1-2; D is perhaps TRBD1 (6 bases). Germline CDR1 is ENHRY and CDR2 is SYGVKD. Trimming left V 7 bases short and J 0 bases short, with 15 bases between. The CDR3 is 15 amino acids. CDR3: CAIKGQGATNYGYTF. The CDR3 coding sequence is TGTGCCATCAAGGGACAAGGCGCAACTAACTATGGCTACACCTTC.

The chain couples TRBV28 to TRBJ2-1; 9 bases are shared with TRBD2. J gave up 4 bases and V 3 bases, and 4 bases lay outside the gene matches. CDR1 is MDHEN, CDR2 SYDVKM, per germline. This CDR3 comprises 15 residues. The CDR3 DNA reads as TGTGCCAGCAGTTTGGGCGGGAGGGCTTACAATGAGCAGTTCTTC. Its protein product is CASSLGGRAYNEQFF.

CDR3 DNA: TGTGCCAGCAGCAAGGTGGGGGGAGCTCAGCCCCAGCATTTT. Translation: CASSKVGGAQPQHF. This chain uses TRBV6-1 with TRBJ1-5; maybe TRBD1 (5 bases). The CDR3 loop spans 14 amino acids. Germline CDR1 and CDR2: MNHNS and SASEGT. The V end was cut by 6 bases, the J end by 6 bases, with 15 bases between.

This chain links TRBV7-9 with TRBJ2-7; 9 bases are shared with TRBD1. This CDR3 contains 17 residues. The ends lost 1 base at V and 0 bases at J; junction bases unmatched: 7. Germline-derived CDR1 and CDR2 are SEHNR and FQNEAQ (reference sequence). In nucleotides, the CDR3 is TGTGCCAGCAGCTTAGAAGGATGGGACAGGGCCTCCTACGAGCAGTACTTC. Protein sequence: CASSLEGWDRASYEQYF.